Detailed here is one TCR beta chain. The antigen is not known. TCRdb's copy holds only in-frame clones and misses some; the assay was immunoSEQ multiplex PCR. The sample lists tens of thousands of clones, about 84% seen once, with roughly 21% in the top ten. The CDR3 sequence is 16 residues long. The germline V gene encodes CDR1 LGHNA and CDR2 YNFKEQ. Trimming cost V 0 bases and J 3 bases, with 11 bases left between them. This specimen belongs to a study of T cell responses to AZD1222 COVID-19 vaccine. Points from the study as a whole: Spike-spanning, vaccine-associated CD4 TCRs were dominant at 160-218 and 743-854.

Sequences were derived from peripheral blood, sampled on day 0 of AZD1222 vaccination. The V call is TRBV4-2, the J call TRBJ2-2, with D perhaps matching TRBD2 (6 bases). The sequence was collected from an adult in good health. The CDR3 protein is CASSQDFSGYTGELFF. The CDR3 DNA follows: TGTGCCAGCAGCCAAGATTTCAGCGGGTACACCGGGGAGCTGTTTTTT.